The 28 T cell receptor beta chains below were found in one sample sequenced in a study of Graves' ophthalmopathy and Graves' hyperthyroidism. Beta-chain TCR CDR3 regions were amplified from RNA transcripts. An initial RT-PCR round employing HTBI primers preceded a second-round multiplex PCR. TCRdb analysed the multiplex PCR reads with MiXCR anew, one entry per CDR3 protein. This table holds hundreds of thousands of distinct CDR3 sequences, around 21% found once. The sample was peripheral blood. These receptors all come from a woman aged 18-29 years with stable Graves' hyperthyroidism.

This chain connects TRBV6-1 to TRBJ2-5; D may be TRBD2 (5 bases). V was cut by 6 bases and J by 4 bases, with 18 bases left in between. Germline CDR1 and CDR2: MNHNS and SASEGT. The CDR3 runs 15 residues. CDR3 in amino acids: CASRRSGIVGETQYF. As DNA, the CDR3 is TGTGCCAGCAGGCGGTCCGGGATCGTGGGAGAGACCCAGTACTTC.

Many counts were recorded for this clonotype. The chain uses TRBV6-5 and TRBJ2-7; weak D call: TRBD1 (6 bases). Germline V CDR1 and CDR2: MNHEY, SVGAGI. Between the trimmed V and J ends, which lost 0 bases and 9 bases, there was a span of 12 bases. This CDR3 is built from 13 residues. Written as DNA, the CDR3 is TGTGCCAGCAGTTACTCGCAGGGGTTAGTGCAGTACTTC. Its translation is CASSYSQGLVQYF.

The chain uses TRBV7-9 and TRBJ2-7; D unresolved. Germline-derived CDR1 and CDR2 are SEHNR and FQNEAQ (reference sequence). Trimming left V 5 bases short and J 4 bases short, with 15 bases between. The CDR3 loop spans 14 amino acids. The CDR3 nucleotides read TGTGCCAGCAGCCCCAGTGCGTCGCGATACGAGCAGTACTTC. This translates into CASSPSASRYEQYF.

This clonotype was counted many times. The rearrangement joins TRBV4-1 to TRBJ2-7; perhaps TRBD1 as D (6 bases). CDR1 and CDR2 (germline): MGHRA, YSYEKL. Trimming stripped 1 base from V and 5 bases from J, with 15 bases between. This CDR3 comprises 15 residues. The CDR3: CASSQVGDRSHEQYF. As DNA, the CDR3 is TGCGCCAGCAGCCAAGTAGGAGACAGGTCCCACGAGCAGTACTTC.

Only a few counts were recorded for this clonotype. The chain couples TRBV5-1 to TRBJ2-7, with 8 positions matching TRBD2. After removal of 2 bases from V and 4 bases from J, the junction contained 11 bases not matched to a gene. Germline loops: CDR1 SGHRS, CDR2 YFSETQ. The length of the CDR3 is 16 residues. CDR3 sequence (DNA): TGCGCCAGCAGCTTTCCCCTGAGCGGGAGTAGATACGAGCAGTACTTC. It specifies CASSFPLSGSRYEQYF.

This clonotype was counted at least ten times. The V call is TRBV2, the J call TRBJ1-2; the match to TRBD1 covers 7 bases. V trimming: 6 bases; J trimming: 4 bases; junction bases outside the gene matches: 8. Germline CDR1 and CDR2: SNHLY and FYNNEI. The CDR3 extends over 14 amino acids. In DNA, the CDR3 is TGTGCCAGCAGCCCTACAGGGGAAGGCTATGGCTACACCTTC. Protein product: CASSPTGEGYGYTF.

This clonotype showed up many times. This chain joins TRBV6-2 or TRBV6-3 and TRBJ2-3, with D tentatively TRBD2 (6 bases). The V end was cut by 6 bases, the J end by 5 bases, with 15 bases between. CDR3 length: 14 residues. Germline V CDR1 and CDR2: MNHEY, SVGEGT. The CDR3 sequence: CASRDPGGEDTQYF. In nucleotides, the CDR3 is TGTGCCAGCAGAGACCCCGGAGGGGAAGATACGCAGTATTTT.

The rearrangement links TRBV5-1 to TRBJ2-2; TRBD1 aligns across 10 bases. Germline V gene sequence: CDR1 SGHRS, CDR2 YFSETQ. The CDR3 spans 15 residues. V lost 3 bases to trimming and J lost 5 bases; unmatched junction nucleotides: 4. In DNA form, the CDR3 reads TGCGCCAGCAGCTCCCCGGGACAGGGGACCGGGGAGCTGTTTTTT. Its translation: CASSSPGQGTGELFF.

The sample holds many counts of this clonotype. The chain uses TRBV12-5 and TRBJ2-2; D call uncertain. The V and J ends lost 0 bases and 2 bases respectively, with 16 bases between them. Germline loops: CDR1 LGHNT, CDR2 FRNRAP. The CDR3 has 18 amino acids. The CDR3 sequence: CASGLVVTLRGNTGELFF. The CDR3 bases are TGTGCTAGTGGTTTGGTCGTCACACTACGCGGCAACACCGGGGAGCTGTTTTTT.

This clonotype was seen repeatedly, ten times or more. The rearrangement links TRBV18 to TRBJ2-5, with D possibly called TRBD1 or TRBD2 (5 bases each). CDR3 size: 15 residues. CDR1 and CDR2 from the germline V gene are KGHSH and LQKENI. V was shortened by 3 bases and J by 5 bases, with 16 bases between the two germline ends. In nucleotides, the CDR3 is TGTGCCAGCTCACCCCTCGCCGGGGCTAGGGAGACCCAGTACTTC. Translated, it gives CASSPLAGARETQYF.

In this sample, this clonotype turned up many times. CDR3 bases: TGTGCCAGCAGTCCGCAAATTAGGGGACTAGCGGGAGGAAAGACCCAGTACTTC. Translating it yields CASSPQIRGLAGGKTQYF. The chain joins TRBV12-3 or TRBV12-4 to TRBJ2-5; 15 nucleotides line up with TRBD2. Trimming removed 5 bases from V and 6 bases from J; junction bases left unmatched: 13. The CDR3 extends over 18 amino acids.

Ten or more counts support this clonotype. V gene TRBV30 combines with J gene TRBJ2-4; no reliable D call. Deletions cut 3 bases from V and 0 bases from J, with 15 bases between. This CDR3 is built from 16 residues. Germline-derived CDR1 and CDR2 are GTSNPN and SVGIG (reference sequence). The DNA of the CDR3 is TGTGCCTGGAGGGTCAGGCAGAAGTTAGCCAAAAACATTCAGTACTTC. It specifies CAWRVRQKLAKNIQYF.

Points on this clonotype: Since a much larger clone is just one base distant, this may be a read error. This chain links TRBV6-1 with TRBJ2-2; D gene unclear. The CDR3 totals 13 residues. CDR1 is MNHNS and CDR2 is SASEGT in the germline V gene. V shed 9 bases and J shed 6 bases, with 14 bases lying between them. The DNA for the CDR3 is TGTGCCAGTCAAGATTCATCACCCGGGGAGCTGTTTTTT. Amino acid sequence: CASQDSSPGELFF.

The V and J genes are TRBV27 and TRBJ2-2; D is ambiguous. This CDR3 has 17 residues. Between the trimmed V and J ends, which lost 3 bases and 4 bases, there was a span of 18 bases. Germline V gene data show CDR1 as MNHEY and CDR2 as SMNVEV (reference sequence). The CDR3, as DNA: TGTGCCAGCAGTTTTTATCGGAAGGTGCTGGGCACCGGGGAGCTGTTTTTT. Translated: CASSFYRKVLGTGELFF.

This clonotype was observed at least ten times. The chain joins TRBV11-2 to TRBJ1-2; no firm D call. V shed 5 bases and J shed 3 bases, with 10 bases lying between them. From germline, CDR1 is SGHAT and CDR2 FQNNGV. The CDR3 runs to 13 residues. CDR3 residues: CASSVLWDYGYTF. DNA of the CDR3: TGTGCCAGCAGCGTCTTATGGGACTATGGCTACACCTTC.

About this clonotype itself: This clone may be a read error of a much larger clone one base away. The chain links TRBV20-1 to TRBJ2-5; 7 nucleotides match TRBD1. The CDR3 has 11 amino acids. Germline CDR1 and CDR2: DFQATT and SNEGSKA (reference sequence). Here the CDR3 reads CSAVTGETQCF. In nucleotides, the CDR3 is TGCAGTGCTGTTACAGGGGAGACCCAGTGCTTC.

This clonotype appeared many times. The gene calls are TRBV24-1 and TRBJ2-7, with D perhaps TRBD1 (5 bases). The CDR3 runs to 13 residues. Germline V gene lookup returns CDR1 KGHDR and CDR2 SFDVKD. The V end was cut by 9 bases, the J end by 7 bases, with 18 bases between. In nucleotides, the CDR3 is TGTGCCACCGGCTCAGGGCCAGGTTTGGAGCAGTACTTC. Protein: CATGSGPGLEQYF.

The V gene is TRBV6-1, the J gene TRBJ2-5; 9 bases match TRBD2. This CDR3 has 16 amino acids. The germline CDR1 and CDR2 sequences are MNHNS and SASEGT. The V and J ends lost 0 bases and 5 bases, in that order; junction bases with no gene match: 7. The DNA for the CDR3 is TGTGCCAGCAGTGAAGCGGTAGCGGGGGCGGGGGAGACCCAGTACTTC. Translated: CASSEAVAGAGETQYF.

Ten or more counts support this clonotype. A single base separates this from a much larger clone, so it may be a read error. The CDR3 ends on some other residue instead of the conserved phenylalanine or tryptophan, so this is likely a read error. This chain joins TRBV27 and TRBJ1-1, with D perhaps TRBD1 (5 bases). The CDR3 is made up of 13 amino acids. Trimming cost V 8 bases and J 1 base, with 11 bases left between them. The germline gives CDR1 MNHEY, CDR2 SMNVEV (reference sequence). CDR3 bases: TGTGCCAGCGGCAGGACAAAGAACACTGAAGCTTTCCTT. Residues: CASGRTKNTEAFL.

This clonotype was counted at least ten times. The chain uses TRBV7-2 and TRBJ1-2; D is possibly TRBD1 (5 bases). Trimming took 6 bases from V and 5 from J, leaving 13 bases between them. The CDR3 has 13 amino acids. Germline V gives CDR1 SGHTA, CDR2 FQGNSA. The CDR3 is CASSLAGIYGYTF. As DNA, the CDR3 is TGTGCCAGCAGTTTGGCAGGGATATATGGCTACACCTTC. Looking up the rest from reference TRBV7-2 and TRBJ1-2 gives the full variable domain: GAGVSQSPSNKVTEKGKDVELRCDPISGHTALYWYRQSLGQGLEFLIYFQGNSAPDKSGLPSDRFSAERTGGSVSTLTIQRTQQEDSAVYLCASSLAGIYGYTFGSGTRLTVV.

This clonotype occurred many times. Here the CDR3 reads CASTLGPGETQYF. The CDR3 DNA reads TGTGCCAGCACCCTAGGGCCGGGCGAGACCCAGTACTTC. The rearrangement links TRBV11-2 to TRBJ2-5; unclear D gene. Trimming removed 7 bases at V and 5 bases at J, with 14 bases between. This CDR3 region has 13 residues. Germline V gene lookup returns CDR1 SGHAT and CDR2 FQNNGV.

V usage is TRBV6-1 and J usage is TRBJ2-7; D is ambiguous. The CDR3 extends over 15 amino acids. Trimming stripped 6 bases from V and 0 bases from J, with 15 bases between. CDR1 and CDR2 from the germline V gene are MNHNS and SASEGT. This CDR3 reads CASRHPRVRSYEQYF. The CDR3 DNA sequence: TGTGCCAGCAGACATCCACGGGTTCGCTCCTACGAGCAGTACTTC.

This clonotype has ten or more counts. The chain uses TRBV7-2 and TRBJ2-7; D perhaps matches TRBD2 (5 bases). CDR3 length: 15 amino acids. V lost 5 bases and J 3 bases, leaving 17 bases between the germline ends. In germline, CDR1 is SGHTA, CDR2 FQGNSA. CDR3 loop: CASSRTGGSGYEQYF. The CDR3 region has the DNA TGTGCCAGCAGCCGGACGGGCGGGTCTGGCTACGAGCAGTACTTC.

This clonotype was seen many times. This chain joins TRBV18 and TRBJ2-5; maybe TRBD1 (5 bases). The V and J ends lost 1 base and 3 bases respectively, with 12 bases between them. Germline loops: CDR1 KGHSH, CDR2 LQKENI. This CDR3 comprises 15 residues. The CDR3 loop is CASSPRSRVKETQYF. Written as DNA, the CDR3 is TGTGCCAGCTCACCACGATCCAGGGTAAAAGAGACCCAGTACTTC.

In this sample, this clonotype turned up many times. This chain connects TRBV28 to TRBJ2-5, with a tentative D call TRBD2 (5 bases). Germline CDR1 MDHEN, CDR2 SYDVKM. V was shortened by 7 bases and J by 5 bases, with 17 bases between the two germline ends. The length of the CDR3 is 14 residues. DNA of the CDR3: TGTGCCAGCACCGCCCCTGGGAGTTGGGAGACCCAGTACTTC. It codes for CASTAPGSWETQYF.

V is TRBV5-1 and J is TRBJ2-5; 8 bases map to TRBD1. From germline, CDR1 is SGHRS and CDR2 YFSETQ. Germline trimming cut 2 bases from V and 0 bases from J; bases unmatched to any gene: 3. The CDR3 extends over 15 amino acids. This CDR3 reads CASSFLDRDQETQYF. Written as DNA, the CDR3 is TGCGCCAGCAGCTTTCTGGACAGGGACCAAGAGACCCAGTACTTC.

This chain links TRBV11-2 with TRBJ1-5; D uncertain. The V gene's germline CDR1 is SGHAT and CDR2 FQNNGV. Trimming removed 1 base from V and 0 bases from J, with 10 bases in between. The CDR3 contains 16 residues. The CDR3 region is CASSLVSAHSNQPQHF. As DNA, the CDR3 is TGTGCCAGCAGCTTAGTCTCGGCCCATAGCAATCAGCCCCAGCATTTT.

This clonotype was recorded a few times. This sequence joins TRBV11-2 and TRBJ2-2; 7 positions agree with TRBD1. V lost 5 bases and J lost 5; bases outside the gene matches: 11. Germline loops: CDR1 SGHAT, CDR2 FQNNGV. The CDR3 has 16 amino acids. The CDR3 spells CASSPSRQGGTGELFF. For the CDR3, the DNA is TGTGCCAGCAGCCCCAGTCGACAGGGTGGAACCGGGGAGCTGTTTTTT. Using reference TRBV11-2 and TRBJ2-2 for the parts outside the CDR3, the full variable domain is EAGVAQSPRYKIIEKRQSVAFWCNPISGHATLYWYQQILGQGPKLLIQFQNNGVVDDSQLPKDRFSAERLKGVDSTLKIQPAKLEDSAVYLCASSPSRQGGTGELFFGEGSRLTVL.